The rows below give T cell receptor beta chains drawn from one sample of a study of CXCR3-negative and CXCR3-positive naive CD8 T cells. From its re-call of the 5' RACE reads, TCRdb lists each CDR3 protein once, without DNA. The record lists 20,000 to 25,000 distinct CDR3 sequences, of which the ten most abundant hold about 4%. The specimen sequenced was naive CXCR3- CD8+ T cells from blood. These receptors were obtained from a human donor in good health. Some clones in this sample may be carry-over from other donors' samples. Each CDR3 is given with its conserved first and last residue.

J gene,V gene,CDR3 protein
TRBJ2-5,TRBV7-9,CASSLGGQEQETQYF
TRBJ1-4,TRBV28,CASSLPQGANEKLFF
TRBJ2-1,TRBV24-1,CATSDTGTTLSNEQFF
TRBJ2-5,TRBV6-2/TRBV6-3,CASSWGLLQETQYF
TRBJ2-1,TRBV4-3,CASSQGTEPSYEQLF
TRBJ1-6,TRBV25-1,CAGGGFYNSPLHF
TRBJ2-2,TRBV5-5,CASSPDLAAPNTGELFF
TRBJ2-2,TRBV5-5,CASSLWGNTGELFF
TRBJ2-1,TRBV7-2,CASSLRSIVNEQFF
TRBJ1-1,TRBV29-1,CSVESENAAEAFF
TRBJ2-1,TRBV27,CASSPFGGADLRQFF
TRBJ2-5,TRBV13,CASSFDTGKTQYF
TRBJ1-5,TRBV12-3/TRBV12-4,CASSLTGQGWQPQHF
TRBJ2-7,TRBV7-9,CASSPISSYEQYF
TRBJ2-7,TRBV28,CASSHLGPGGSYELYF
TRBJ2-7,TRBV21-1,CASSMTISEQYF
TRBJ2-5,TRBV30,CAWSVPTSAKETQYF
TRBJ1-2,TRBV21-1,CASSKDFEDPLVGYTF
TRBJ2-7,TRBV6-5,CASSYLGGGFLYEQYF
TRBJ2-1,TRBV20-1,CSARDSAAPHNEQFF
TRBJ2-2,TRBV12-3/TRBV12-4,CASSLGGGTGELFF